One sample yielded the 15 T cell receptor beta chains listed below, sequenced in a study of radiation and T cells in renal cell carcinoma. Described time point: baseline pretreatment blood. Described treatment: 15 Gy SBRT to primary tumor, nephrectomy 4 weeks later. The repertoire was sequenced with immunoSEQ multiplex PCR; TCRdb's copy has only in-frame clones and lacks some. Of approximately 100,000 clones in the sample, less than 90% were seen once. Specimen: blood, collected from a patient whose treatment included radiotherapy and nephrectomy. These receptors came from a man aged 50-59 years with renal cell carcinoma.

The V gene is TRBV18, the J gene TRBJ2-7; the D gene is possibly TRBD1 (5 bases). The CDR3 has 14 residues. Germline CDR1 reads KGHSH; CDR2 reads LQKENI. V lost 3 bases and J lost 6, with 15 bases in between. CDR3 in amino acids: CASSPQDTAREQYF. The CDR3 coding sequence is TGTGCCAGCTCACCCCAGGACACGGCTCGCGAGCAGTACTTC.

This chain uses TRBV5-1 with TRBJ2-3; the match to TRBD1 covers 12 bases. The V segment lost 2 bases and the J segment 9 bases; nucleotides outside the gene matches: 10. Germline V gene lookup returns CDR1 SGHRS and CDR2 YFSETQ. This CDR3 is built from 16 residues. CDR3: CASSFTGTGGTRTQYF. CDR3 sequence (DNA): TGCGCCAGCAGCTTTACCGGGACAGGGGGCACCAGGACGCAGTATTTT.

The chain is built from TRBV5-4 and TRBJ1-1; possibly TRBD1 for D (5 bases). The CDR3 has 15 residues. Germline V gene data show CDR1 as SGHNT and CDR2 as YYREEE (reference sequence). Deletions cut 0 bases from V and 1 base from J, with 10 bases between. The CDR3 sequence: CASSLAGRENTEAFF. Written as DNA, the CDR3 is TGTGCCAGCAGCTTGGCCGGCAGGGAGAACACTGAAGCTTTCTTT.

The chain employs TRBV6-5 and TRBJ2-1, with 13 bases aligning to TRBD2. Germline values: CDR1 MNHEY, CDR2 SVGAGI. CDR3 length equals 13 residues. After removal of 6 bases from V and 10 bases from J, the junction contained 3 bases not matched to a gene. The CDR3 protein is CASSQGLAGEQFF. The CDR3 DNA sequence: TGTGCCAGCAGCCAGGGACTAGCGGGAGAGCAGTTCTTC.

This chain joins TRBV5-1 and TRBJ1-1, with D possibly matching TRBD1 (5 bases). The length of the CDR3 is 13 residues. V lost 2 bases to trimming and J lost 11 bases, with 16 bases between them. Germline values: CDR1 SGHRS, CDR2 YFSETQ. The CDR3 here is CASSFAGDAGAFF. The DNA of the CDR3 is TGCGCCAGCAGCTTTGCTGGGGACGCGGGCGCTTTCTTT.

This clone is a singleton in its sample. The chain recombines TRBV11-2 with TRBJ2-1; the match to TRBD1 covers 8 bases. Germline-derived CDR1 and CDR2 are SGHAT and FQNNGV. With V trimmed by 3 bases and J by 10 bases, 2 bases remained unmatched. This CDR3 comprises 12 residues. The CDR3: CASSLGDREQFF. Written as DNA, the CDR3 is TGTGCCAGCAGCTTGGGGGACAGGGAGCAGTTCTTC.

V is TRBV18 and J is TRBJ2-7; 7 positions match TRBD2. The V and J ends lost 3 bases and 7 bases, in that order; junction bases with no gene match: 15. This CDR3 is built from 16 residues. The germline V gene encodes CDR1 KGHSH and CDR2 LQKENI. This CDR3 is CASSPTLQREMGEQYF. CDR3 bases: TGTGCCAGCTCACCTACCCTACAGCGGGAAATGGGTGAGCAGTACTTC.

The chain couples TRBV10-3 to TRBJ1-1; D is possibly TRBD1 (5 bases). V lost 2 bases and J 14 bases, leaving 15 bases between the germline ends. Germline CDR1 reads ENHRY; CDR2 reads SYGVKD. The CDR3 covers 12 residues. The CDR3 region has the DNA TGTGCCATCAGTGAGCCCACCGGGGCCCCCTTCTTT. Amino acid sequence: CAISEPTGAPFF.

This clone was observed a handful of times. The J gene is TRBJ1-1, the V gene TRBV29-1; D unresolved. This CDR3 spans 11 amino acids. CDR1 and CDR2 (germline): SQVTM, ANQGSEA. The V end was cut by 4 bases, the J end by 4 bases, with 7 bases between. The CDR3 is CSVVGATEAFF. CDR3 nucleotide sequence: TGCAGCGTTGTGGGCGCCACTGAAGCTTTCTTT. Supplemented by reference TRBV29-1 and TRBJ1-1, the full variable domain reads SAVISQKPSRDICQRGTSLTIQCQVDSQVTMMFWYRQQPGQSLTLIATANQGSEATYESGFVIDKFPISRPNLTFSTLTVSNMSPEDSSIYLCSVVGATEAFFGQGTRLTVV.

J is TRBJ1-2 and V is TRBV5-1, with unresolved D. This CDR3 is 15 amino acids long. CDR1 is SGHRS, CDR2 YFSETQ, per germline. Deletions cut 0 bases from V and 5 bases from J, with 14 bases between. The DNA for the CDR3 is TGCGCCAGCAGCTTGGCATCAGGACTTTCGTATGGCTACACCTTC. Translating it yields CASSLASGLSYGYTF.

J is TRBJ2-1 and V is TRBV7-9, with a weak D call TRBD2 (5 bases). Looked up from germline, CDR1 is SEHNR and CDR2 is FQNEAQ (reference sequence). With 5 bases removed from V and 4 bases from J, the gap between germline ends came to 9 bases. The CDR3 consists of 13 residues. For the CDR3, the DNA is TGTGCCAGCAGCACCGGGGTTTACAATGAGCAGTTCTTC. As protein: CASSTGVYNEQFF.

The gene calls are TRBV5-1 and TRBJ2-5; 8 positions agree with TRBD1. Trimming at V came to 2 bases and at J to 6 bases, leaving 6 bases not matched to a gene. Germline loops: CDR1 SGHRS, CDR2 YFSETQ. The CDR3 length is 14 residues. The CDR3 here is CASSFGQGVKTQYF. In nucleotides, the CDR3 is TGCGCCAGCAGCTTTGGACAGGGAGTCAAGACCCAGTACTTC.

The chain recombines TRBV18 with TRBJ1-4; tentative D call: TRBD1 (5 bases). Germline loops: CDR1 KGHSH, CDR2 LQKENI. Trimming removed 6 bases at V and 7 bases at J, with 18 bases between. The CDR3 contains 15 residues. The CDR3 DNA reads TGTGCCAGCTCTCCTACAGGACCAGGGAGTGAAAAACTGTTTTTT. This codes for CASSPTGPGSEKLFF.

This rearrangement joins TRBV5-4 to TRBJ2-7; 7 nucleotides agree with TRBD2. V was pared by 4 bases and J by 0 bases, with 7 bases of the junction left unmatched. Germline CDR1 is SGHNT and CDR2 is YYREEE (reference sequence). This CDR3 comprises 15 residues. CDR3 sequence reads: CASSPGRGSSYEQYF. DNA for the CDR3: TGTGCCAGCAGCCCGGGGCGGGGGTCCTCCTACGAGCAGTACTTC. Full variable domain (rest looked up from reference TRBV5-4 and TRBJ2-7): ETGVTQSPTHLIKTRGQQVTLRCSSQSGHNTVSWYQQALGQGPQFIFQYYREEENGRGNFPPRFSGLQFPNYSSELNVNALELDDSALYLCASSPGRGSSYEQYFGPGTRLTVT.

The J gene is TRBJ2-2, the V gene TRBV5-1, with D possibly being TRBD1 (5 bases). This CDR3 contains 16 residues. V lost 0 bases and J lost 0, with 9 bases in between. In germline, CDR1 is SGHRS, CDR2 YFSETQ. CDR3 amino acids: CASSLASQANTGELFF. The CDR3 nucleotides are TGCGCCAGCAGCTTGGCGTCACAGGCGAACACCGGGGAGCTGTTTTTT.